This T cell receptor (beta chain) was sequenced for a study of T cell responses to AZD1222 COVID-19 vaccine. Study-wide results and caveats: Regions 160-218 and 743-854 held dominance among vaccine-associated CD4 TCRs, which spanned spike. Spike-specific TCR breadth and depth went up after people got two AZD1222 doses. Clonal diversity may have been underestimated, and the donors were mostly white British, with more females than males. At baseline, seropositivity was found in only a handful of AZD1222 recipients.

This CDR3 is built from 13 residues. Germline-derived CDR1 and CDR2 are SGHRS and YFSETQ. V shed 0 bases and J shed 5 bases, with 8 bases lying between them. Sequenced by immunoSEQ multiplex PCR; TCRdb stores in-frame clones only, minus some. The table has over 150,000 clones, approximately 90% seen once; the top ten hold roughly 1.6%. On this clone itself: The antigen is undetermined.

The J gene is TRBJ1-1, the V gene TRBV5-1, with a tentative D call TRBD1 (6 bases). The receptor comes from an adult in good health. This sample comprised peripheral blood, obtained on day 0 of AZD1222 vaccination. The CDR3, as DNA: TGCGCCAGCAGCTTGGAGGGGGTAACTGAAGCTTTCTTT. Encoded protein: CASSLEGVTEAFF. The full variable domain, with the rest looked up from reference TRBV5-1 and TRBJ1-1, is KAGVTQTPRYLIKTRGQQVTLSCSPISGHRSVSWYQQTPGQGLQFLFEYFSETQRNKGNFPGRFSGRQFSNSRSEMNVSTLELGDSALYLCASSLEGVTEAFFGQGTRLTVV.